The clone carrying this T cell receptor (beta chain) was counted at least ten times. RNA transcripts were the source from which TCR beta CDR3 regions were amplified. In the first round, RT-PCR was carried out with HTBI primers, and a multiplex PCR formed the second round. TCRdb redid the calling of the multiplex PCR reads with MiXCR, one entry per CDR3 protein. The sample contains fewer than 600,000 distinct CDR3 sequences, 14% of which appear only once. Germline V gives CDR1 MDHEN, CDR2 SYDVKM. V lost 5 bases to trimming and J lost 4 bases; unmatched junction nucleotides: 7. The length of the CDR3 is 14 residues. This sample is drawn from a study of Graves' ophthalmopathy and Graves' hyperthyroidism.

This TCR came from a woman in her 30s with Graves' ophthalmopathy. Specimen: blood. This rearrangement joins TRBV28 to TRBJ1-2, with TRBD1 matching 7 bases. The CDR3 region has the DNA TGTGCCAGCAGTCCCATCGGACAGGTCTATGGCTACACCTTC. It translates to CASSPIGQVYGYTF.